The entry below describes one T cell receptor (beta chain). At one end the junction does not follow the germline gene, possibly because of a read error. A minimum of 6 million PBMCs was isolated per sample. The CDR3 consists of 12 residues. The data originate from a study of blood T cells in healthy people across ages. Primers used in a second PCR of roughly 6 to 12 cycles were a sample-barcoded 5' primer and a J-beta primer mix. Via MiXCR, TCRdb re-called the 5' RACE reads, giving one row per CDR3 protein. Of about 800,000 distinct CDR3 sequences listed, 20% to 25% were seen once; the top ten hold 3% to 4.5%. A further study also used this sample, focusing on T cells of mothers and their children.

The sample consisted of blood. The V gene is TRBV12-3 or TRBV12-4, the J gene TRBJ2-1; D uncertain. The TCR was taken from a boy younger than 18 in good health. Here the CDR3 reads CASSTDPYEKYF. DNA of the CDR3: TGTGCCAGCAGTACGGACCCCTACGAGAAGTACTTC.